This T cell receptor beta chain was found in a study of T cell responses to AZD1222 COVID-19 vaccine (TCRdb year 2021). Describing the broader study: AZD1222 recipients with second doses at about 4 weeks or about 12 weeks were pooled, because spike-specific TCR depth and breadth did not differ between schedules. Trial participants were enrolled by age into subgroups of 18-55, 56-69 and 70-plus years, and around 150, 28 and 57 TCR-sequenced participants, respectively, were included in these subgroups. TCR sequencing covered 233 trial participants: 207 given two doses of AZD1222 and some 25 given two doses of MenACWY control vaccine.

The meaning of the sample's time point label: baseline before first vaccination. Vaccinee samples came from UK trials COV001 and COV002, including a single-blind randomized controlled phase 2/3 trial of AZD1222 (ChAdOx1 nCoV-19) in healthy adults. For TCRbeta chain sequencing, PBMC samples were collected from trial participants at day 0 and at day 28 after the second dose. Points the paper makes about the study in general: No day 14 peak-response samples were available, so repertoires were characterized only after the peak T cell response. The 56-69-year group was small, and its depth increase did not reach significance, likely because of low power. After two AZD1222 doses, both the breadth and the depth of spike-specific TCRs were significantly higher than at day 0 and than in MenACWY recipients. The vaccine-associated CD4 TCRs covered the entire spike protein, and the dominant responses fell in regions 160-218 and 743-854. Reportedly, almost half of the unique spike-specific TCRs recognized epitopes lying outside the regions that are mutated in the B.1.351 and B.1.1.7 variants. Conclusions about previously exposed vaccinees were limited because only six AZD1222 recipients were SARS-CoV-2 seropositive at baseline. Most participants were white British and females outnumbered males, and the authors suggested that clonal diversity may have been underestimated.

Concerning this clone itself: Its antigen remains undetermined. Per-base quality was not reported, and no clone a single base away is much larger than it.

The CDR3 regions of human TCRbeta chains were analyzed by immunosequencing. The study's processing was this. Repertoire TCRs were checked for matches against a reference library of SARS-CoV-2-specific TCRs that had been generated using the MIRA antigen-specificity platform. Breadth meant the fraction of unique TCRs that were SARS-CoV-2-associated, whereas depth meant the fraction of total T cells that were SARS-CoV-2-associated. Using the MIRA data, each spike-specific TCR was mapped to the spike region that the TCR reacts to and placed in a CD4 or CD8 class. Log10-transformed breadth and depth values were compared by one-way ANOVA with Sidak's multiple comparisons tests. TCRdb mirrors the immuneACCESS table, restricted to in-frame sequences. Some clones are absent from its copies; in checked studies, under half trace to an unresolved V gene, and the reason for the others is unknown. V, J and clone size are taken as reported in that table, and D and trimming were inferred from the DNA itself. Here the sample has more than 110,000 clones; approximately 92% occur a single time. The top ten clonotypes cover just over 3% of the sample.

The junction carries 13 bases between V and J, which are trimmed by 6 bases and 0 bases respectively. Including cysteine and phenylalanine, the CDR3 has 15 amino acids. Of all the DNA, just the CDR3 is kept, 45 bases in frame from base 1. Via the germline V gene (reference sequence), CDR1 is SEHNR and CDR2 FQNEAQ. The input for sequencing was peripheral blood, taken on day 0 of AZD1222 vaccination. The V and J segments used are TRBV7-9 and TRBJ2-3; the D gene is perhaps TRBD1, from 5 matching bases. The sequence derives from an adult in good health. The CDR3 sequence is CASSSDSPSTDTQYF. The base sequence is TGTGCCAGCAGTTCTGACAGTCCTAGCACAGATACGCAGTATTTT.